Below, 11 T cell receptor beta chains from the same sample are listed, as sequenced in a study of T cell clonotyping in hematopoietic cell transplantation. The assay was immunoSEQ multiplex PCR, and TCRdb's table has in-frame clones only and misses some. The data show about 16,000 clones, over 75% seen once. The sequenced sample consisted of peripheral blood mononuclear cells. The receptors derive from a middle-aged woman in good health. Some clones in this sample may be carry-over from other donors' samples.

The chain recombines TRBV6-1 with TRBJ2-3, with D unclear. Per germline, CDR1 MNHNS and CDR2 SASEGT. V lost 2 bases to trimming and J lost 8 bases, with 5 bases between them. CDR3 length: 11 residues. The CDR3 protein is CASSEPTTQYF. The CDR3 coding sequence is TGTGCCAGCAGTGAACCCACTACGCAGTATTTT.

This chain's CDR3 is CSVEGAAGNTIYF. The CDR3 bases are TGCAGCGTTGAGGGGGCCGCTGGAAACACCATATATTTT. The chain recombines TRBV29-1 with TRBJ1-3; tentatively, D is TRBD1 (6 bases). There are 13 residues in the CDR3. Trimming shortened V by 3 bases and J by 2 bases, and 8 bases separated the two germline ends. Germline CDR1 SQVTM, CDR2 ANQGSEA.

V is TRBV6-1 and J is TRBJ1-2; a weak D match, TRBD1 (5 bases). Trimming cost V 3 bases and J 0 bases, with 20 bases left between them. CDR1 is MNHNS and CDR2 is SASEGT in the germline V gene. The CDR3 is 18 residues long. CDR3 loop: CASSDGTGWGEANYGYTF. In nucleotides, the CDR3 is TGTGCCAGCAGTGATGGGACCGGATGGGGGGAGGCTAACTATGGCTACACCTTC.

The chain is built from TRBV19 and TRBJ2-5; 7 nucleotides match TRBD1. Unmatched junction bases numbered 14, after V lost 5 bases and J lost 5 bases. CDR3 size: 16 residues. The germline V gene has CDR1 LNHDA and CDR2 SQIVND (reference sequence). In nucleotides, the CDR3 is TGTGCCAGTAGTGCGACTTACAGGGGTTATAGGGAGACCCAGTACTTC. This gives the protein CASSATYRGYRETQYF.

The chain links TRBV7-2 to TRBJ2-1; TRBD2 matches 9 bases. The CDR3 contains 15 residues. CDR1 and CDR2 from the germline V gene are SGHTA and FQGNSA. With V trimmed by 1 base and J by 7 bases, 5 bases remained unmatched. The DNA for the CDR3 is TGTGCCAGCAGCTTAGAAGCGGGAGGATGGAATGAGCAGTTCTTC. Its translation: CASSLEAGGWNEQFF.

This chain joins TRBV5-6 and TRBJ1-4, with D perhaps TRBD1 (5 bases). The length of the CDR3 is 14 residues. The germline CDR1 and CDR2 sequences are SGHDT and YYEEEE. V lost 0 bases to trimming and J lost 13 bases, with 16 bases between them. The CDR3 bases are TGTGCCAGCAGCTTGGGACAGCCAGGCGTCGGACTGTTTTTT. As protein: CASSLGQPGVGLFF.

The chain combines TRBV15 with TRBJ2-2; D is undetermined. The length of the CDR3 is 15 residues. Per germline, CDR1 LNHNV and CDR2 YYDKDF (reference sequence). Trimming cost V 0 bases and J 2 bases, with 7 bases left between them. In DNA, the CDR3 is TGTGCCACCAGCAGAGATGTAATTAACACCGGGGAGCTGTTTTTT. Amino acids: CATSRDVINTGELFF.

This clone was observed once. This chain uses TRBV7-8 with TRBJ1-2; 11 bases fit TRBD1. There are 16 residues in the CDR3. The trim removed 1 base at V and 8 bases at J, leaving 9 bases unmatched. Germline V gene data show CDR1 as SGHVS and CDR2 as FQNEAQ. The CDR3 sequence is CASSLDLLGQGAGYTF. The CDR3 nucleotides read TGTGCCAGCAGCTTAGATCTACTCGGACAGGGGGCCGGCTACACCTTC.

V gene TRBV4-3 combines with J gene TRBJ1-6, with 7 bases lining up with TRBD1. The CDR3 has 15 amino acids. Germline CDR1 and CDR2: LGHNA and YSLEER. The V gene end was trimmed by 3 bases and the J gene end by 4 bases; junction bases not matched to a gene: 3. In nucleotides, the CDR3 is TGCGCCAGCAGCCAGCCGGGACAGTATAATTCACCCCTCCACTTT. Its translation: CASSQPGQYNSPLHF.

This chain joins TRBV28 and TRBJ1-4, with D possibly being TRBD1 (5 bases). The germline V and J ends were trimmed by 6 bases and 4 bases, with 15 bases remaining between them. The CDR3 has 15 amino acids. Germline lookup yields CDR1 MDHEN and CDR2 SYDVKM. CDR3 bases: TGTGCCAGCAGCCGAACAGGAGCACTTAATGAAAAACTGTTTTTT. The encoded protein is CASSRTGALNEKLFF.

The chain employs TRBV7-2 and TRBJ2-7; 8 positions match TRBD2. Germline values: CDR1 SGHTA, CDR2 FQGNSA. The junction had 11 bases not matched to a gene; V was cut back by 5 bases and J by 5 bases. This CDR3 spans 15 amino acids. DNA of the CDR3: TGTGCCAGCAGCGTAGACGGGACTAGTAACCACGAGCAGTACTTC. As protein: CASSVDGTSNHEQYF.